The clone carrying this T cell receptor beta chain came up a few times. What it binds is unknown. The data derive from a study of CD8 T cells in ankylosing spondylitis. Regarding the study as a whole: Ankylosing spondylitis blood seemed to carry a telltale TCR beta motif made of several highly homologous variants. Matched ankylosing spondylitis synovial fluid reportedly showed significant enrichment of disease-linked clones. Previously reported in reactive arthritis synovial fluid and blood were some of the motif variants.

The CDR3 is made up of 14 amino acids. V trimming: 0 bases; J trimming: 4 bases; junction bases outside the gene matches: 1. Germline assignment: CDR1 LNHNV and CDR2 YYDKDF (reference sequence). Each TCR beta library was made by quantitative 5'-RACE that incorporated molecular barcodes. Each CDR3 protein is one row after TCRdb ran MiXCR on the 5' RACE reads. The sample comprises about 220,000 distinct CDR3 sequences, around 17% of which are singletons, and 42% rests with the top ten. Sequenced input: blood, either unsorted or a sorted T cell fraction (not recorded which). V and J are TRBV15 and TRBJ2-3, with 7 positions matching TRBD2. This receptor was obtained from a male donor with ankylosing spondylitis. DNA for the CDR3: TGTGCCACCAGCAGAGATGGGGGGGCAGATACGCAGTATTTT. It yields the protein CATSRDGGADTQYF.